The TCR beta chain under discussion was sequenced for a study of blood T cell repertoires in COVID-19. For the study at large: Samples representing acute and convalescent COVID-19 were sourced from the United States, Italy and Spain. PBMCs, B-cell-depleted T cells, or T cells were the source of the cDNA or gDNA that made up the material.

This CDR3 region has 13 residues. The V gene's germline CDR1 is SQVTM and CDR2 ANQGSEA. V was clipped by 7 bases and J by 9 bases; unmatched bases: 12. In the authors' workflow: Cell counts per sample came from amplifying reference gene primers. Method: immunoSEQ multiplex PCR; TCRdb's copy keeps in-frame clones and lacks some. V, J and clone size are those of that table, while D and trimming were read from the DNA. The top ten hold around 13% of the sample, which has under 150,000 clones, about 70% seen once. The sequenced sample was peripheral blood. This TCR derives from a man of 80 years or more with acute or convalescent COVID-19. The chain recombines TRBV29-1 with TRBJ2-5; 9 nucleotides align to TRBD1. The CDR3 loop reads CSALGQGSGAQYF. CDR3 sequence (DNA): TGCAGCGCGTTGGGACAGGGCTCGGGGGCCCAGTACTTC.